One sample yielded the 7 T cell receptor beta chains listed below, sequenced in a study of cytomegalovirus exposure and HLA in healthy donors. Assay: immunoSEQ multiplex PCR; the TCRdb copy retains only in-frame clones and omits some. The repertoire holds fewer than 300,000 clones, with roughly 90% as singletons. What was sequenced was PBMCs. These receptors originate from a woman under 30 in good health and CMV-seronegative.

V is TRBV28 and J is TRBJ1-6; a possible D gene is TRBD1 (5 bases). V was trimmed by 6 bases and J by 1 base, leaving 13 bases between them. The CDR3 spans 16 residues. CDR1 and CDR2 (germline): MDHEN, SYDVKM. CDR3 protein: CASSTKRGSYNSPLHF. In DNA form, the CDR3 reads TGTGCCAGCAGCACTAAGCGGGGGTCCTATAATTCACCCCTCCACTTT.

The V call is TRBV7-2, the J call TRBJ2-7, with 8 nucleotides matching TRBD1. Germline loops: CDR1 SGHTA, CDR2 FQGNSA. The CDR3 contains 14 residues. The J segment lost 1 base and the V segment lost 5 bases, leaving 4 bases of the junction unmatched. This CDR3 is CASSPGDRSYEQYF. The CDR3 nucleotides are TGTGCCAGCAGCCCTGGGGACAGGTCCTACGAGCAGTACTTC.

V gene TRBV4-3 combines with J gene TRBJ1-4; D not certain. The CDR3 has 16 amino acids. The germline V and J ends were trimmed by 1 base and 0 bases, with 9 bases remaining between them. Germline loops: CDR1 LGHNA, CDR2 YSLEER. CDR3 residues: CASSQVEFATNEKLFF. As DNA, the CDR3 is TGCGCCAGCAGCCAAGTTGAGTTTGCAACTAATGAAAAACTGTTTTTT.

The chain is built from TRBV30 and TRBJ1-6; TRBD1 might be the D (5 bases). V dropped 5 bases and J dropped 9 bases, with 14 bases sitting between them. The CDR3 spans 13 residues. CDR1 and CDR2 from the germline V gene are GTSNPN and SVGIG (reference sequence). CDR3 sequence (DNA): TGTGCCTGGTCAGGGCGCAGACTTTCACCCCTCCACTTT. Residues: CAWSGRRLSPLHF.

This clone came up a few times. The rearrangement uses TRBV9 and TRBJ1-2, with TRBD1 matching 9 bases. The germline V gene encodes CDR1 SGDLS and CDR2 YYNGEE. The J segment lost 7 bases and the V segment lost 6 bases, leaving 10 bases of the junction unmatched. This CDR3 region has 14 residues. The CDR3 region has the DNA TGTGCCAGCAACCCTACAGGGGGCGCAGGTGGCTACACCTTC. This sequence encodes CASNPTGGAGGYTF.

V gene TRBV5-1 combines with J gene TRBJ2-3, with D tentatively TRBD1 (6 bases). From germline, CDR1 is SGHRS and CDR2 YFSETQ. V lost 2 bases and J lost 1, with 8 bases in between. The CDR3 is 14 amino acids. The CDR3, as DNA: TGCGCCAGCAGCTTAGGACAGCGCACAGATACGCAGTATTTT. Residues: CASSLGQRTDTQYF.

The rearrangement joins TRBV13 to TRBJ2-1; 9 bases map to TRBD2. Looked up from germline, CDR1 is PRHDT and CDR2 is FYEKMQ (reference sequence). The CDR3 is 19 amino acids. The ends lost 0 bases at V and 1 base at J; junction bases unmatched: 10. CDR3 in amino acids: CASSLGVAGDWRSYNEQFF. The CDR3 bases are TGTGCCAGCAGCTTAGGAGTAGCGGGAGACTGGAGGTCCTACAATGAGCAGTTCTTC.